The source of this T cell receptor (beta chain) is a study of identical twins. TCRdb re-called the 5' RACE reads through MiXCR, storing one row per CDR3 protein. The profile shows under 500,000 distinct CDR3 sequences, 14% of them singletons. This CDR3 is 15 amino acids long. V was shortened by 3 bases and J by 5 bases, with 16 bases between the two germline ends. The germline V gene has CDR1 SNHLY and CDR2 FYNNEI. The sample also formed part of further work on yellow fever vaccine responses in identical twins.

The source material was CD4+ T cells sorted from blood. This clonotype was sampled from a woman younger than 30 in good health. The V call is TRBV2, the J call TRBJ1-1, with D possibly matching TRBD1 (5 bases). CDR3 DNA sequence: TGTGCCAGCAGTGAGAGGGACCGGAGGGGAACTGAAGCTTTCTTT. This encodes CASSERDRRGTEAFF.